This T cell receptor (beta chain) comes out of a study of Ad26.COV2.S vaccination and SARS-CoV-2 variants. The table came from immunoSEQ multiplex PCR; TCRdb's copy has only in-frame clones and leaves some out. The table shows some 330,000 clones, with 85% to 90% occurring only once. V gave up 2 bases and J gave up 3 bases, with 10 bases separating them. The length of the CDR3 is 14 residues. From germline, CDR1 is SEHNR and CDR2 FQNEAQ (reference sequence). Treatment in this sample: around 19 received Ad26.COV2.S at low or high dose, single or two shots; several received placebo; per-sample allocation not given. It was on day 63 after the first vaccine or placebo injection that samples were taken.

The chain recombines TRBV7-9 with TRBJ1-1; D is undetermined. This material consisted of peripheral blood, taken in a trial of Ad26.COV2.S vaccine versus placebo. The source is a person aged 18-65 years who received the Ad26.COV2.S COVID-19 vaccine or a placebo. The CDR3 nucleotides read TGTGCCAGCAGCTTACATCGGGATTACACTGAAGCTTTCTTT. It specifies CASSLHRDYTEAFF.